One sample yielded the 24 T cell receptor beta chains listed below, sequenced in a study of OX40 agonist ivuxolimab in advanced cancers. Repertoires were generated with immunoSEQ multiplex PCR, while TCRdb's copy carries only in-frame clones and drops some. The data contain roughly 61,000 clones, about 83% of them seen just once; the ten biggest clones take up 0.7% to 0.9%. Sequencing was performed on CD4+ or CD8+ T cells sorted from blood, taken in a trial of the OX40 agonist ivuxolimab. The source of these receptors is an adult with an advanced solid tumor such as melanoma, head and neck, liver or kidney cancer.

The CDR3 sequence: CASTPPGGTQYF. The CDR3 DNA reads as TGTGCCAGCACCCCCCCCGGGGGTACGCAGTATTTT. The gene calls are TRBV6-6 and TRBJ2-3, with D perhaps matching TRBD2 (6 bases). V was shortened by 7 bases and J by 8 bases, with 13 bases between the two germline ends. The CDR3 covers 12 residues. Germline V CDR1 and CDR2: MNHNY, SVGAGI (reference sequence).

The table lists this clone with a count of one. The CDR3: CASSYGGAINEKLFF. As DNA, the CDR3 is TGTGCCAGCAGTTACGGGGGGGCGATTAATGAAAAACTGTTTTTT. The V gene is TRBV6-5, the J gene TRBJ1-4; D possibly corresponds to TRBD1 (6 bases). The CDR3 runs 15 residues. The germline V and J ends were trimmed by 2 bases and 4 bases, with 11 bases remaining between them. Germline CDR1 MNHEY, CDR2 SVGAGI.

The chain joins TRBV19 to TRBJ1-5; D gene ambiguous. Trimming stripped 10 bases from V and 4 bases from J, with 20 bases between. Germline CDR1 LNHDA, CDR2 SQIVND (reference sequence). The CDR3 covers 15 residues. The CDR3 bases are TGTGCCACCAAAGGAGGGATAGTAGGGAATCAGCCCCAGCATTTT. Residues: CATKGGIVGNQPQHF. Full variable domain (outside the CDR3, taken from reference TRBV19 and TRBJ1-5): DGGITQSPKYLFRKEGQNVTLSCEQNLNHDAMYWYRQDPGQGLRLIYYSQIVNDFQKGDIAEGYSVSREKKESFPLTVTSAQKNPTAFYLCATKGGIVGNQPQHFGDGTRLSIL.

The rearrangement links TRBV28 to TRBJ1-6, with 7 bases matching TRBD1. The CDR3 is 16 residues long. V gave up 2 bases and J gave up 8 bases; unmatched junction bases: 9. Germline V gene sequence: CDR1 MDHEN, CDR2 SYDVKM. The CDR3 region is CASSLPQGGRHSPLHF. The CDR3 nucleotides are TGTGCCAGCAGTTTACCACAAGGGGGCCGCCATTCACCCCTCCACTTT.

The chain combines TRBV5-1 with TRBJ2-3; the D is unclear. With 4 bases removed from V and 5 bases from J, the gap between germline ends came to 17 bases. This CDR3 is built from 15 residues. The germline V gene encodes CDR1 SGHRS and CDR2 YFSETQ. This chain's CDR3 is CASSPGNLRGDTQYF. DNA for the CDR3: TGCGCCAGCAGCCCGGGTAACCTCCGAGGAGATACGCAGTATTTT.

The V call is TRBV6-1, the J call TRBJ2-1; D unresolved. The CDR3 length is 14 residues. V was trimmed by 1 base and J by 11 bases, leaving 15 bases between them. From germline, CDR1 is MNHNS and CDR2 SASEGT. For the CDR3, the DNA is TGTGCCAGCAGTGAAGAAGTTTTGGTCCCCAAGCAGTTCTTC. Protein product: CASSEEVLVPKQFF.

This clone was seen more than once but under ten times. The chain recombines TRBV5-1 with TRBJ1-2, with D perhaps matching TRBD1 (5 bases). The germline V gene has CDR1 SGHRS and CDR2 YFSETQ. The CDR3 sequence is 14 residues long. Trimming stripped 4 bases from V and 5 bases from J, with 15 bases between. Here the CDR3 DNA reads TGCGCCAGCAGCCCAGGGCAGGAGGGGTATGGCTACACCTTC. Translated: CASSPGQEGYGYTF.

The V and J genes are TRBV19 and TRBJ1-2, with 7 bases matching TRBD1. CDR3 size: 14 residues. Germline V CDR1 and CDR2: LNHDA, SQIVND (reference sequence). Trimming at V came to 7 bases and at J to 3 bases, leaving 8 bases not matched to a gene. The CDR3 spells CASTPGQNHYGYTF. The CDR3 DNA sequence: TGTGCCAGTACCCCGGGACAGAATCACTATGGCTACACCTTC.

The CDR3 nucleotides are TGTGCCAGCAGTGAGGGGCATAACAATCAGCCCCAGCATTTT. Protein product: CASSEGHNNQPQHF. This chain joins TRBV2 and TRBJ1-5, with D maybe TRBD1 (5 bases). The V gene's germline CDR1 is SNHLY and CDR2 FYNNEI. The CDR3 covers 14 residues. The V and J ends lost 3 bases and 3 bases respectively, with 9 bases between them.

V and J are TRBV9 and TRBJ2-1; a weak D match, TRBD2 (5 bases). The V gene lost 4 bases and the J gene lost 3 bases, with 14 bases spanning the gap. Germline V gives CDR1 SGDLS, CDR2 YYNGEE. The CDR3 runs to 15 residues. This CDR3 reads CASSPPGGYYNEQFF. DNA for the CDR3: TGTGCCAGCAGCCCCCCCGGCGGGTACTACAATGAGCAGTTCTTC. Looking up the rest from reference TRBV9 and TRBJ2-1 gives the full variable domain: DSGVTQTPKHLITATGQRVTLRCSPRSGDLSVYWYQQSLDQGLQFLIQYYNGEERAKGNILERFSAQQFPDLHSELNLSSLELGDSALYFCASSPPGGYYNEQFFGPGTRLTVL.

This chain joins TRBV18 and TRBJ1-2; D gene unclear. The CDR3 is 14 residues long. Trimming took off 4 bases at V and 7 bases at J, with 16 bases between the two ends. Germline values: CDR1 KGHSH, CDR2 LQKENI. CDR3 sequence reads: CASSQRSLSGGYTF. CDR3 nucleotides: TGTGCCAGCTCACAAAGGTCCCTTTCTGGTGGCTACACCTTC. Using reference TRBV18 and TRBJ1-2 for the parts outside the CDR3, the full variable domain is NAGVMQNPRHLVRRRGQEARLRCSPMKGHSHVYWYRQLPEEGLKFMVYLQKENIIDESGMPKERFSAEFPKEGPSILRIQQVVRGDSAAYFCASSQRSLSGGYTFGSGTRLTVV.

The gene calls are TRBV7-9 and TRBJ1-2, with TRBD1 identical over 10 bases. This CDR3 comprises 14 residues. The V gene end was trimmed by 5 bases and the J gene end by 6 bases; junction bases not matched to a gene: 6. Germline CDR1 is SEHNR and CDR2 is FQNEAQ (reference sequence). CDR3 loop: CASSALTGGNGYTF. The CDR3 DNA is TGTGCCAGCAGCGCGCTGACAGGGGGCAATGGCTACACCTTC.

The chain carries TRBV4-1 and TRBJ1-4; possibly TRBD1 for D (6 bases). With 4 bases removed from V and 2 bases from J, the gap between germline ends came to 11 bases. The germline gives CDR1 MGHRA, CDR2 YSYEKL. The CDR3 length is 15 residues. The CDR3 DNA sequence: TGCGCCAGCAGCCTAGGGGGACACACTAATGAAAAACTGTTTTTT. As protein: CASSLGGHTNEKLFF.

The J gene is TRBJ2-1, the V gene TRBV2, with D unresolved. V lost 8 bases to trimming and J lost 5 bases, with 13 bases between them. Germline lookup yields CDR1 SNHLY and CDR2 FYNNEI. This CDR3 region has 13 residues. CDR3 residues: CASLLRADNEQFF. The CDR3 nucleotides read TGTGCCAGCCTGCTCCGGGCCGACAATGAGCAGTTCTTC. Complete variable domain (other parts from reference TRBV2 and TRBJ2-1): EPEVTQTPSHQVTQMGQEVILRCVPISNHLYFYWYRQILGQKVEFLVSFYNNEISEKSEIFDDQFSVERPDGSNFTLKIRSTKLEDSAMYFCASLLRADNEQFFGPGTRLTVL.

In its sample, this clone was seen a few times. The chain combines TRBV29-1 with TRBJ1-2; TRBD1 is a possible D gene (5 bases). Germline loops: CDR1 SQVTM, CDR2 ANQGSEA. V shed 8 bases and J shed 6 bases, with 13 bases lying between them. CDR3 length equals 11 residues. The CDR3 DNA is TGCAGCACGGGGACGGGAGATGGCTACACCTTC. Amino acid sequence: CSTGTGDGYTF. Supplemented by reference TRBV29-1 and TRBJ1-2, the full variable domain reads SAVISQKPSRDICQRGTSLTIQCQVDSQVTMMFWYRQQPGQSLTLIATANQGSEATYESGFVIDKFPISRPNLTFSTLTVSNMSPEDSSIYLCSTGTGDGYTFGSGTRLTVV.

The CDR3 loop is CASSYGGAYNEQFF. CDR3 in DNA: TGTGCCAGCAGCTACGGGGGGGCCTACAATGAGCAGTTCTTC. This chain connects TRBV7-2 to TRBJ2-1; 8 nucleotides agree with TRBD2. The V and J ends lost 4 bases and 2 bases, in that order; junction bases with no gene match: 1. The CDR3 spans 14 residues. Germline values: CDR1 SGHTA, CDR2 FQGNSA. Drawing the rest from reference TRBV7-2 and TRBJ2-1, the complete variable domain is GAGVSQSPSNKVTEKGKDVELRCDPISGHTALYWYRQSLGQGLEFLIYFQGNSAPDKSGLPSDRFSAERTGGSVSTLTIQRTQQEDSAVYLCASSYGGAYNEQFFGPGTRLTVL.

V and J are TRBV9 and TRBJ2-1; 11 bases align to TRBD2. Germline trimming cut 3 bases from V and 5 bases from J; bases unmatched to any gene: 7. The length of the CDR3 is 16 residues. CDR1 SGDLS and CDR2 YYNGEE come from the germline V gene. The DNA of the CDR3 is TGTGCCAGCAGCGGACCGGGACTAGCGGCCCACAATGAGCAGTTCTTC. It is translated as CASSGPGLAAHNEQFF.

The chain uses TRBV5-1 and TRBJ2-5; TRBD1 agrees at 7 bases. The V gene end was trimmed by 3 bases and the J gene end by 1 base; junction bases not matched to a gene: 6. The CDR3 has 15 residues. From germline, CDR1 is SGHRS and CDR2 YFSETQ. CDR3 in amino acids: CASSYTWDSQETQYF. CDR3 coding DNA: TGCGCCAGCAGCTATACGTGGGACAGCCAAGAGACCCAGTACTTC.

This rearrangement joins TRBV6-5 to TRBJ1-6; perhaps TRBD1 as D (5 bases). The germline CDR1 and CDR2 sequences are MNHEY and SVGAGI. The V end lost 4 bases, the J end lost 9 bases, and 10 bases lay between the germline ends. The CDR3 runs to 13 residues. CDR3 in DNA: TGTGCCAGCAGTTCCTGGGGCGGTTCACCCCTCCACTTT. Amino acid sequence: CASSSWGGSPLHF.

This chain connects TRBV19 to TRBJ2-2; TRBD2 matches 9 bases. V lost 6 bases and J lost 4; bases outside the gene matches: 6. The CDR3 totals 15 residues. CDR1 is LNHDA and CDR2 is SQIVND in the germline V gene (reference sequence). The CDR3 is CASSWTSAFTGELFF. The CDR3 DNA sequence: TGTGCCAGTAGCTGGACTAGCGCGTTCACCGGGGAGCTGTTTTTT.

The CDR3 DNA reads TGTGCCAGCAGCCTAGAACAGGGTAGCAATCAGCCCCAGCATTTT. Amino acids: CASSLEQGSNQPQHF. The V and J genes are TRBV7-8 and TRBJ1-5, with D perhaps TRBD1 (6 bases). Germline CDR1 reads SGHVS; CDR2 reads FQNEAQ. The V end was cut by 5 bases, the J end by 0 bases, with 11 bases between. The CDR3 sequence is 15 residues long.

Note on this clone: Other nucleotide sequences from this sample produce the same CDR3. This sequence joins TRBV30 and TRBJ1-5; D possibly corresponds to TRBD1 (5 bases). The CDR3 runs to 15 residues. Deletions cut 0 bases from V and 1 base from J, with 10 bases between. The germline V gene has CDR1 GTSNPN and CDR2 SVGIG (reference sequence). The CDR3 protein is CAWSVPGSSNQPQHF. CDR3 DNA sequence: TGTGCCTGGAGTGTACCAGGGTCAAGCAATCAGCCCCAGCATTTT.

V gene TRBV25-1 combines with J gene TRBJ1-5; D is uncertain. The germline V gene has CDR1 MGHDK and CDR2 SYGVNS. Trimming removed 11 bases from V and 5 bases from J, with 4 bases in between. CDR3 size: 9 residues. Here the CDR3 reads CAPDQPQHF. The CDR3, as DNA: TGTGCCCCCGATCAGCCCCAGCATTTT.

This rearrangement joins TRBV6-1 to TRBJ2-3; D uncertain. The germline V and J ends were trimmed by 3 bases and 2 bases, with 9 bases remaining between them. This CDR3 comprises 14 residues. Germline V gene lookup returns CDR1 MNHNS and CDR2 SASEGT. The CDR3 region has the DNA TGTGCCAGCAGTGAGCAGCCTACCACAGATACGCAGTATTTT. Amino acid sequence: CASSEQPTTDTQYF.